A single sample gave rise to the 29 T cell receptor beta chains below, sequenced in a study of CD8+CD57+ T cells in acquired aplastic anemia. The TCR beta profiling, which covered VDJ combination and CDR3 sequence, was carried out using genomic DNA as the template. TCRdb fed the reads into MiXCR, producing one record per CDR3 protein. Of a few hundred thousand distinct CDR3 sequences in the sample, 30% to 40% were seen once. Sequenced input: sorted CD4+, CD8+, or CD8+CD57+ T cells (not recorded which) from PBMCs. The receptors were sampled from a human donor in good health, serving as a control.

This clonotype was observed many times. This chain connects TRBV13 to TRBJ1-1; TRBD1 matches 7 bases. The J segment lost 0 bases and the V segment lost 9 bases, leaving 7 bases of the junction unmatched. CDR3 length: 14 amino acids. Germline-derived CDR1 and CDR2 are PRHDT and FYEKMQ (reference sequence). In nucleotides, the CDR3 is TGTGCCAGTAGACAGGGTTTAATGAACACTGAAGCTTTCTTT. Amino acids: CASRQGLMNTEAFF.

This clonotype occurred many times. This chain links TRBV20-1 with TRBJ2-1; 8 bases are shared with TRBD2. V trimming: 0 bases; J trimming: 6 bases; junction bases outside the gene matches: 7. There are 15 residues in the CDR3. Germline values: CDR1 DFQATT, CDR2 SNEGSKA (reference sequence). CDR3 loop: CSARDWRRGGNEQFF. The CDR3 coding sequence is TGCAGTGCTAGAGATTGGCGACGGGGGGGCAATGAGCAGTTCTTC.

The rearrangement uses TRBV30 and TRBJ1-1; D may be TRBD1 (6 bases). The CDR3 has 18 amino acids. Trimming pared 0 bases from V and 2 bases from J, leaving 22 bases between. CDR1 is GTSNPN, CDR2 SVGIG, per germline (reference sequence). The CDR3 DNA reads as TGTGCCTGGAGTGTCGGACTTCCCAGGGACACAAGTAACACTGAAGCTTTCTTT. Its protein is CAWSVGLPRDTSNTEAFF.

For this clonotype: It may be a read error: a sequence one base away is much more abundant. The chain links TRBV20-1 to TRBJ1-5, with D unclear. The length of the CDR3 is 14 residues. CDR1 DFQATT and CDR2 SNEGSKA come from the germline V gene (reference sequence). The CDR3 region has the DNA TGCAGTGCTACCACGGCAGCGGGGAGTCAGCCCCGGCATTTT. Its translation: CSATTAAGSQPRHF.

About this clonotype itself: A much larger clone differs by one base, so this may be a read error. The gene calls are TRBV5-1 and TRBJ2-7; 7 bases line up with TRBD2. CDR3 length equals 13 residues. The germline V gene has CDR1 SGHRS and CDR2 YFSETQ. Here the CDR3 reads CANSRGSSYEQYF. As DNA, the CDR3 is TGCGCCAACAGCCGCGGGAGCTCCTACGAGCAGTACTTC. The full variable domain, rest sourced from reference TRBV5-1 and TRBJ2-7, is KAGVTQTPRYLIKTRGQQVTLSCSPISGHRSVSWYQQTPGQGLQFLFEYFSETQRNKGNFPGRFSGRQFSNSRSEMNVSTLELGDSALYLCANSRGSSYEQYFGPGTRLTVT.

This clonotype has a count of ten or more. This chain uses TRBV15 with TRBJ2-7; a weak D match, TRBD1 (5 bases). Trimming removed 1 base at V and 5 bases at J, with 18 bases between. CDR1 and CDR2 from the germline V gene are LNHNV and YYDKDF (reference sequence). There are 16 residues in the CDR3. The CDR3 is CATSRVDSLWSNEQYF. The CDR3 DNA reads TGTGCCACCAGCAGAGTTGACAGCCTTTGGTCTAACGAGCAGTACTTC.

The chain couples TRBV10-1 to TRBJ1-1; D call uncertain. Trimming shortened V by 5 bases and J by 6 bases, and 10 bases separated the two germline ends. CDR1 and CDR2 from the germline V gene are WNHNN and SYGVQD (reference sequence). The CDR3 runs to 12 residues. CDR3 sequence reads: CASSLRISEAFF. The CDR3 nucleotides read TGCGCCAGCAGTTTGAGGATATCTGAAGCTTTCTTT.

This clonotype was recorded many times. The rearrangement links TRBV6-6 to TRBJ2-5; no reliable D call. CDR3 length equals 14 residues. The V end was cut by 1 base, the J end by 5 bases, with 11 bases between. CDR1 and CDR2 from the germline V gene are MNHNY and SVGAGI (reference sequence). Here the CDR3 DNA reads TGTGCCAGCAGTTACTATAGTTCTACGGAGACCCAGTACTTC. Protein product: CASSYYSSTETQYF.

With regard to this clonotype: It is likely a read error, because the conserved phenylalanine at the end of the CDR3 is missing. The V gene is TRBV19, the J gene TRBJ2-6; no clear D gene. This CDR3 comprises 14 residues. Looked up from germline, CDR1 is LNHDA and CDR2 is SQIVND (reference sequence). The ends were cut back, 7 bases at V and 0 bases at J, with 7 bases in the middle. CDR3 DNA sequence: TGTGCCAGTACCACCAGCTCTGGGGCCAACGTCCTGACTCAC. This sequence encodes CASTTSSGANVLTH.

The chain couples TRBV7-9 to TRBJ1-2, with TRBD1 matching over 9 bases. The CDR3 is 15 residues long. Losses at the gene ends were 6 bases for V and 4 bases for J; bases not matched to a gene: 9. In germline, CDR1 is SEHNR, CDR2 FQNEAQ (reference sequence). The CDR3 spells CASRAGTGFSYGYTF. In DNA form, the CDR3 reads TGTGCCAGCAGAGCCGGGACAGGGTTTTCCTATGGCTACACCTTC. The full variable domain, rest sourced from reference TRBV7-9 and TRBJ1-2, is DTGVSQNPRHKITKRGQNVTFRCDPISEHNRLYWYRQTLGQGPEFLTYFQNEAQLEKSRLLSDRFSAERPKGSFSTLEIQRTEQGDSAMYLCASRAGTGFSYGYTFGSGTRLTVV.

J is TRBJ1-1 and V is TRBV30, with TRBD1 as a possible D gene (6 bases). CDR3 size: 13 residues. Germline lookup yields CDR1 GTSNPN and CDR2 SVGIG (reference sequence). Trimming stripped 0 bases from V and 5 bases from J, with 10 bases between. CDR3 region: CAWSVDRRTEAFF. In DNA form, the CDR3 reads TGTGCCTGGAGTGTCGACAGGAGAACTGAAGCTTTCTTT.

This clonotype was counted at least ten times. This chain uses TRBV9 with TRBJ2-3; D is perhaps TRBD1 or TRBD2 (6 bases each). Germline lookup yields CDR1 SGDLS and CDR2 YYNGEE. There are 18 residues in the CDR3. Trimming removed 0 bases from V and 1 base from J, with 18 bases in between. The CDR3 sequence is CASSVGFRGQARTDTQYF. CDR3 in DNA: TGTGCCAGCAGCGTAGGATTTCGGGGGCAGGCACGCACAGATACGCAGTATTTT.

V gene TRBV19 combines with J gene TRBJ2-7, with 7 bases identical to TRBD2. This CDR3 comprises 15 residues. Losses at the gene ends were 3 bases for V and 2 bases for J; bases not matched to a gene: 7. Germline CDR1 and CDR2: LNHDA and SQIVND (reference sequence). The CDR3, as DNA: TGTGCCAGTAGTATCTTATCGGGGGGTACCTACGAGCAGTACTTC. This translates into CASSILSGGTYEQYF.

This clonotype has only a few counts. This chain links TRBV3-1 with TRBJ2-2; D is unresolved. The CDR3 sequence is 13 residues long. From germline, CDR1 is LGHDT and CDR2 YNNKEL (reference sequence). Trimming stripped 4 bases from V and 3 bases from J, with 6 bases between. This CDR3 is CASSRVDTGELFF. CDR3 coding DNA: TGTGCCAGCAGCCGGGTAGACACCGGGGAGCTGTTTTTT.

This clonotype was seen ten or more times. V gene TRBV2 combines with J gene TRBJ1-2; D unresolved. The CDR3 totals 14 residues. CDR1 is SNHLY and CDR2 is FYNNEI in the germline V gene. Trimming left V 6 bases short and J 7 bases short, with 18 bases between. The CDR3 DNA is TGTGCCAGCAGGGCATTCTATCTAAGTGGTGGCTACACCTTC. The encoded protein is CASRAFYLSGGYTF. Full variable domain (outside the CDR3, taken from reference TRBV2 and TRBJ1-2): EPEVTQTPSHQVTQMGQEVILRCVPISNHLYFYWYRQILGQKVEFLVSFYNNEISEKSEIFDDQFSVERPDGSNFTLKIRSTKLEDSAMYFCASRAFYLSGGYTFGSGTRLTVV.

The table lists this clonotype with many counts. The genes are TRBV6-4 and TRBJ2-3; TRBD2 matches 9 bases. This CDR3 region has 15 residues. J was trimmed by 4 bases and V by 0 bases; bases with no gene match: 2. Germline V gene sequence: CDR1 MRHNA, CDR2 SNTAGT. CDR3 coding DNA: TGTGCCAGCAGTGACTCGGGACTAGCCTCAGATACGCAGTATTTT. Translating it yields CASSDSGLASDTQYF.

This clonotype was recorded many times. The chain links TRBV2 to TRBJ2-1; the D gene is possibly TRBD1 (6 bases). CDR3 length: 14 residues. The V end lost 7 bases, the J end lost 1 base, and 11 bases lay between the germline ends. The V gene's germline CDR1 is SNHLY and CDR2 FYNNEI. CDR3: CASIYRVSYNEQFF. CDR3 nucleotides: TGTGCCAGCATATACAGGGTTTCCTACAATGAGCAGTTCTTC.

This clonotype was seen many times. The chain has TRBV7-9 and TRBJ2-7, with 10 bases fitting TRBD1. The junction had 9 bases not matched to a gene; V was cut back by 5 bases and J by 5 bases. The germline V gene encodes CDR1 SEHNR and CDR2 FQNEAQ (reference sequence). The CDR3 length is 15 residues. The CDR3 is CASSRRTGGLHEQYF. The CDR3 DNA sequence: TGTGCCAGCAGCCGAAGGACAGGGGGACTCCACGAGCAGTACTTC.

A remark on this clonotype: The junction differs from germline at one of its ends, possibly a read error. The CDR3 DNA follows: TGTGCCAGTAGTACCGACTATGGCCACACCTTC. Translated, it gives CASSTDYGHTF. The chain couples TRBV2 to TRBJ1-2; unclear D gene. CDR3 length: 11 amino acids. CDR1 is SNHLY, CDR2 FYNNEI, per germline.

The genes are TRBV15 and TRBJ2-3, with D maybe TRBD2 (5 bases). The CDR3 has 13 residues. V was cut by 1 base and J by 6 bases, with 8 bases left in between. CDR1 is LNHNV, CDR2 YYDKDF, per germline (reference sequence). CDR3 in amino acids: CATSRAGSDTQYF. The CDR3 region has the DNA TGTGCCACCAGCAGAGCGGGGTCGGATACGCAGTATTTT.

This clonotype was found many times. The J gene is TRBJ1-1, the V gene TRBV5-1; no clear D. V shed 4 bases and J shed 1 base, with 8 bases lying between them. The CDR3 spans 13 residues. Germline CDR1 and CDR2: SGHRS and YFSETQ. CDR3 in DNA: TGCGCCAGCAGCCGTGGACCGAACACTGAAGCTTTCTTT. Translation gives CASSRGPNTEAFF.

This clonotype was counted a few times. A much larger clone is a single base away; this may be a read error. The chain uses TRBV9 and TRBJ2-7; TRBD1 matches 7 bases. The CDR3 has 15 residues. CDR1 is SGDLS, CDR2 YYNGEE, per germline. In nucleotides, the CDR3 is TGTGCCCGCAGCGAGACGACAGGGTCTATCTACGAGCAGTACTTC. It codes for CARSETTGSIYEQYF.

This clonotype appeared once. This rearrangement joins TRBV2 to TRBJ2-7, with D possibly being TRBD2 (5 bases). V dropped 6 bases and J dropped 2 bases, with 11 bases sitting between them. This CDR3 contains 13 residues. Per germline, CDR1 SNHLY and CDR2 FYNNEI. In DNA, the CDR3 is TGTGCCAGCAGATATACCGGGACCTACGAGCAGTACTTC. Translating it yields CASRYTGTYEQYF.

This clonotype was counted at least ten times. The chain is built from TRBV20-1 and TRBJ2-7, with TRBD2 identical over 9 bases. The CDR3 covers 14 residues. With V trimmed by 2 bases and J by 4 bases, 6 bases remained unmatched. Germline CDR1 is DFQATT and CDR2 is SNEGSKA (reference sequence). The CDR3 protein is CSARSLAGRYEQYF. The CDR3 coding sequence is TGCAGTGCTAGATCCCTAGCGGGACGATACGAGCAGTACTTC.

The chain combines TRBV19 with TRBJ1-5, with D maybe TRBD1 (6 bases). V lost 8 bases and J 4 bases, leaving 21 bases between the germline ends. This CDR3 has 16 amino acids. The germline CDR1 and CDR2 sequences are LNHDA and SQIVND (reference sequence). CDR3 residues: CASADRSRGGNQPQHF. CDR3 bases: TGTGCCAGTGCGGACAGATCCCGTGGCGGAAATCAGCCCCAGCATTTT.

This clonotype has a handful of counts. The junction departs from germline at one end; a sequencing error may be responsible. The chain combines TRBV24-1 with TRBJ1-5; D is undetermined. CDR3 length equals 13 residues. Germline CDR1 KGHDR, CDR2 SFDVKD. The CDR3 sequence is CASSSKYNQPQHF. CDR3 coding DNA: TGTGCCAGCAGTTCTAAATATAATCAGCCCCAGCATTTT.

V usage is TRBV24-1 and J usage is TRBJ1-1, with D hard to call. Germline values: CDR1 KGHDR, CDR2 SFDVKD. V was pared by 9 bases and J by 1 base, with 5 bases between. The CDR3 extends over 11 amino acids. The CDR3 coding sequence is TGTGCCACCGGGCAGAACACTGAAGCTTTCTTT. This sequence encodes CATGQNTEAFF.

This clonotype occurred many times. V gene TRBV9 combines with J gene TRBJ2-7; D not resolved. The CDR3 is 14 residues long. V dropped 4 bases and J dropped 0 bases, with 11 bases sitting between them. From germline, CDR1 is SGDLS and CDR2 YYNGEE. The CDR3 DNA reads TGTGCCAGCAGCCCCGAGGCTCACTCCTACGAGCAGTACTTC. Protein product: CASSPEAHSYEQYF.

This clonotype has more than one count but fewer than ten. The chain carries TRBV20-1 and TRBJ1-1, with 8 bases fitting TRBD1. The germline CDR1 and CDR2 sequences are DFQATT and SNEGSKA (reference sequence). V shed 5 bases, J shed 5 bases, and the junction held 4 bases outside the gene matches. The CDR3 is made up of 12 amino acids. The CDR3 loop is CSAGTGGTEAFF. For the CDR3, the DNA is TGCAGTGCTGGGACAGGTGGGACTGAAGCTTTCTTT.